This T cell receptor (beta chain) came from a study of blood T cell repertoires in COVID-19 (dated by TCRdb to the early 2020s). For the wider study: Samples covering the acute and convalescent phases of COVID-19 were provided by collaborators in the United States, Italy and Spain. The material from the prospective study consisted of cDNA or gDNA derived from T cells, B-cell-depleted T cells, or PBMCs. Subjects who had been exposed to COVID-19, were actively infected with it, or had recovered from it provided the deeply sampled blood TCRbeta repertoires that made up the dataset. The repertoires were released in a freely available public database intended as a resource for research on the immune response to SARS-CoV-2. The samples were drawn from the first 160 participants of the ongoing ImmuneRACE study and from about 1,200 subjects provided by 6 global collaborators. Sample metadata almost always included a de-identified subject ID, COVID-19 status, age in years and sex. HLA class I and class II types, where available, came from metadata supplied by the sample provider rather than from assay-based typing. The paper's findings and limits, for the study overall: How much clinical and demographic metadata was included differed by source and by participant, and the metadata was provided uncurated.

TCRbeta CDR3 regions were amplified from genomic DNA by means of the immunoSEQ Assay, a bias-controlled multiplex PCR. In the authors' own workflow: Nucleated cell counts per sample were estimated from amplification of reference gene primers within the assay. To quantify the absolute abundance of each unique TCRbeta CDR3 rearrangement, sequence reads were collapsed and filtered. For each sample, productive Simpson clonality was calculated as the square root of Simpson's diversity index across productive rearrangements. The immuneACCESS repertoire file appears here via TCRdb, limited to in-frame rearrangements. These files lack a portion of the clones; in checked studies, under half of the deficit traces to unresolved V genes, and the cause of the others is not known. From that table come the V and J calls and clone size; the DNA was used to work out D and trimming. Across this sample there are some 320,000 clones, with over 75% seen only once. Around 7.8% of the sample is held by the ten biggest clonotypes.

CDR1 SGHRS and CDR2 YFSETQ were looked up in the germline V gene. From its cysteine to its phenylalanine, the CDR3 spans 13 amino acids. Of all the DNA, just the CDR3 is kept, 39 bases in frame from base 1. V and J are trimmed by 3 bases and 7 bases, and the gene matches miss 2 bases of the junction. Concerning this clone: What this receptor recognizes is not known. Nothing much larger sits one base from this clone, and base qualities are not available. At the DNA level, this CDR3 is encoded by other sequences in the same sample as well.

Whole blood was collected in K2EDTA tubes by collaborating institutions according to the institutions' own protocols. Collaborator samples were shipped for TCRbeta analysis as frozen whole blood, isolated PBMCs, or DNA extracted from either sample type. The source material was peripheral blood. Here the chain combines TRBV5-1 and TRBJ2-7, and 12 junctional nucleotides match TRBD2. This TCR derives from a human donor in a cohort sampled during active COVID-19. The CDR3 sequence is CASSSGLAGEQYF. The DNA sequence is TGCGCCAGCAGCTCAGGACTAGCGGGGGAGCAGTACTTC.